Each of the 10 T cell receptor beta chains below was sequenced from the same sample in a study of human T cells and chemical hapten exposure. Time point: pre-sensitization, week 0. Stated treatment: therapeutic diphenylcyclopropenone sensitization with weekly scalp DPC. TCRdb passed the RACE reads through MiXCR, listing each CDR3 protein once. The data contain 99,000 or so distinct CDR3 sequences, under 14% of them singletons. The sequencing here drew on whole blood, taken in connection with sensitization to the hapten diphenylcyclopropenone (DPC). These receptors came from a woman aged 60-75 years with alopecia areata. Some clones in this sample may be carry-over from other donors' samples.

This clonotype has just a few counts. Here the CDR3 DNA reads TGTGCCAGCAGTCCGACAACCGGGACAGGGTCCGGGGAGCTGTTTTTT. This sequence encodes CASSPTTGTGSGELFF. This chain joins TRBV27 and TRBJ2-2, with 9 bases lining up with TRBD1. This CDR3 spans 16 amino acids. The V and J ends lost 5 bases and 6 bases, in that order; junction bases with no gene match: 10. Germline assignment: CDR1 MNHEY and CDR2 SMNVEV (reference sequence).

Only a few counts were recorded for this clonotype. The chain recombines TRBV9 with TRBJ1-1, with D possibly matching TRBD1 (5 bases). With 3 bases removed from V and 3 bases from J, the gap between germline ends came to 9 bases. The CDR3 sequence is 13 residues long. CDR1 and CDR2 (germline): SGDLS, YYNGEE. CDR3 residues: CASSAREDTEAFF. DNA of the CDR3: TGTGCCAGCAGCGCCAGGGAGGACACTGAAGCTTTCTTT. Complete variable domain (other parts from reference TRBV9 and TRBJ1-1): DSGVTQTPKHLITATGQRVTLRCSPRSGDLSVYWYQQSLDQGLQFLIQYYNGEERAKGNILERFSAQQFPDLHSELNLSSLELGDSALYFCASSAREDTEAFFGQGTRLTVV.

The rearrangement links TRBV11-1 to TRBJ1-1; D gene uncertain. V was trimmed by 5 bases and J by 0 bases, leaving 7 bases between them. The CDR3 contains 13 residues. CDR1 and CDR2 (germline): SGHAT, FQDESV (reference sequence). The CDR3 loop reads CASSRSMNTEAFF. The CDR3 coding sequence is TGTGCCAGCAGCCGTAGCATGAACACTGAAGCTTTCTTT.

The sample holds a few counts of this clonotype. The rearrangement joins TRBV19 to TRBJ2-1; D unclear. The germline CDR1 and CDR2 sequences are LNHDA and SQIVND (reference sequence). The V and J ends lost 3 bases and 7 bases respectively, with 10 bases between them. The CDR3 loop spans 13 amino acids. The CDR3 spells CASSINRENEQFF. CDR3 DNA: TGTGCCAGTAGTATTAACAGAGAGAATGAGCAGTTCTTC.

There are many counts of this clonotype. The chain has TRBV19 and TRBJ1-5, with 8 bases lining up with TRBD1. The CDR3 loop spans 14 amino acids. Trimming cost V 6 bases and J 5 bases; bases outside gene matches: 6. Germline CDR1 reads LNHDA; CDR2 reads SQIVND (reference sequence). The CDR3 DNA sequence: TGTGCCAGTAGGCACCGACAGGGGCATCAGCCCCAGCATTTT. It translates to CASRHRQGHQPQHF.

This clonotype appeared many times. The CDR3 region has the DNA TGTGCCAGCAGTCGGGACGGGCAGGCGGCACCCCTCCACTTT. The encoded protein is CASSRDGQAAPLHF. The chain employs TRBV6-5 and TRBJ1-6, with D possibly TRBD1 on 5 matching bases. V was cut by 5 bases and J by 11 bases, with 16 bases left in between. Germline V gives CDR1 MNHEY, CDR2 SVGAGI. The CDR3 loop spans 14 amino acids.

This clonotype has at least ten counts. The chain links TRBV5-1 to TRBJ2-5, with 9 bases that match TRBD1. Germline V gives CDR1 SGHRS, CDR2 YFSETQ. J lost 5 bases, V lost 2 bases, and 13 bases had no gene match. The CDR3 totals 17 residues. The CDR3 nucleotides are TGCGCCAGCAGCTTAACGCTAGGATCAGGACAGGGGGAGACCCAGTACTTC. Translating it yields CASSLTLGSGQGETQYF.

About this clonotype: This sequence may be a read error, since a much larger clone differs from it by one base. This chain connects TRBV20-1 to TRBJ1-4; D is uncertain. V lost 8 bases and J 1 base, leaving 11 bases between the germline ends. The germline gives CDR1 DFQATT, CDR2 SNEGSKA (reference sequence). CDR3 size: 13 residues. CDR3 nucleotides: TGCAGTACTACGGGGTTAACTAATGAAAAACTGTTTTTT. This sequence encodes CSTTGLTNEKLFF.

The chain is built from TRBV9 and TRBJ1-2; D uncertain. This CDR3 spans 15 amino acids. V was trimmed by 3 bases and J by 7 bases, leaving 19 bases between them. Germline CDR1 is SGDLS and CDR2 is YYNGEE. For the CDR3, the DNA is TGTGCCAGCAGCGGATATAACCGGGCCGACACTGGCTACACCTTC. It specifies CASSGYNRADTGYTF.

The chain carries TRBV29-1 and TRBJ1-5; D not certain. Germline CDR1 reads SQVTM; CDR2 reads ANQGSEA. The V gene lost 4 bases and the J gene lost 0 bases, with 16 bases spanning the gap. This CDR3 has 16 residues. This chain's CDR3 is CSVGVSGSDSNQPQHF. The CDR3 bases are TGCAGCGTTGGGGTCTCGGGCAGCGATAGCAATCAGCCCCAGCATTTT.